This T cell receptor beta chain was obtained from a study of control samples from healthy donors and cancer patients. TCRdb's table, derived via immunoSEQ multiplex PCR, lists solely in-frame clones and lacks some. The sample records 390,000 or so clones, approximately 92% being singletons. V shed 1 base and J shed 6 bases, with 9 bases lying between them. The CDR3 has 13 residues. The germline V gene has CDR1 SGHTA and CDR2 FQGNSA. Sequencing input: PBMCs. The clonotype was recovered from a man aged 35-49 years with head and neck cancer. The rearrangement uses TRBV7-2 and TRBJ1-1; D is ambiguous. CDR3 sequence reads: CASSLVLGSEAFF. The CDR3 nucleotides are TGTGCCAGCAGCTTAGTACTCGGGTCTGAAGCTTTCTTT.